These 14 T cell receptor beta chains share one sample of origin, sequenced in a study of shared clonotypes between healthy human individuals. CD45RO-negative, CCR7-selected cells formed the naive CD8 fraction, which excluded terminally differentiated effector memory CD45RA+ cells. The repertoire was sequenced with immunoSEQ multiplex PCR; TCRdb's copy has only in-frame clones and lacks some. The table has approximately 2,000,000 clones, 80% to 95% seen once. Sequencing was carried out using naive CD8+ T cells from PBMCs. These receptors originate from a man aged 18 to 29 in good health. Some clones in this sample may be carry-over from other donors' samples.

The rearrangement joins TRBV9 to TRBJ1-2; D gene unclear. The CDR3 consists of 13 residues. Germline V gives CDR1 SGDLS, CDR2 YYNGEE. V lost 3 bases, J lost 7 bases, and 13 bases lay in between. CDR3 protein: CASSAPLLGGYTF. CDR3 in DNA: TGTGCCAGCAGCGCTCCCCTTTTAGGTGGCTACACCTTC. The entire variable domain, with the rest obtained from reference TRBV9 and TRBJ1-2, is as follows: DSGVTQTPKHLITATGQRVTLRCSPRSGDLSVYWYQQSLDQGLQFLIQYYNGEERAKGNILERFSAQQFPDLHSELNLSSLELGDSALYFCASSAPLLGGYTFGSGTRLTVV.

The chain joins TRBV27 to TRBJ1-2; TRBD1 might be the D (5 bases). CDR3 length equals 14 residues. CDR1 and CDR2 (germline): MNHEY, SMNVEV (reference sequence). V lost 2 bases and J 5 bases, leaving 12 bases between the germline ends. CDR3 loop: CASSLGSREYGYTF. The CDR3 DNA is TGTGCCAGCAGTTTAGGGTCCAGGGAGTATGGCTACACCTTC.

The genes are TRBV20-1 and TRBJ2-7; no reliable D call. Germline values: CDR1 DFQATT, CDR2 SNEGSKA (reference sequence). This CDR3 region has 10 residues. V was trimmed by 5 bases and J by 5 bases, leaving 7 bases between them. As DNA, the CDR3 is TGCAGTGCTGGATGGAACGAGCAGTACTTC. It is translated as CSAGWNEQYF.

The V and J genes are TRBV10-2 and TRBJ2-5, with D uncertain. The length of the CDR3 is 12 residues. V was shortened by 3 bases and J by 5 bases, with 7 bases between the two germline ends. The germline V gene has CDR1 WSHSY and CDR2 SAAADI. The CDR3 DNA reads as TGCGCCAGCAGTGAATTCTTGGAGACCCAGTACTTC. Its translation: CASSEFLETQYF.

The CDR3 region has the DNA TGTGCCAGCAGCGGCGGTGGGGATGAGCAGTTCTTC. It translates to CASSGGGDEQFF. The chain joins TRBV11-2 to TRBJ2-1; no clear D gene. The V end lost 5 bases, the J end lost 8 bases, and 10 bases lay between the germline ends. The germline V gene has CDR1 SGHAT and CDR2 FQNNGV. This CDR3 has 12 amino acids.

This clone came up once. This CDR3 is CASSQKTRTGNHEQYF. The CDR3 DNA is TGTGCCAGCAGCCAAAAGACACGGACGGGGAACCACGAGCAGTACTTC. The chain uses TRBV7-9 and TRBJ2-7, with a possible D match to TRBD2 (5 bases). CDR3 length: 16 residues. Germline V gives CDR1 SEHNR, CDR2 FQNEAQ (reference sequence). The V end was cut by 5 bases, the J end by 5 bases, with 22 bases between.

This chain links TRBV10-3 with TRBJ1-2; 8 bases map to TRBD1. CDR1 is ENHRY, CDR2 SYGVKD, per germline. This CDR3 has 16 residues. V shed 3 bases, J shed 8 bases, and the junction held 14 bases outside the gene matches. This chain's CDR3 is CAISDDDRGRSGGYTF. As DNA, the CDR3 is TGTGCCATCAGTGACGATGACAGGGGCCGGTCCGGGGGCTACACCTTC.

This rearrangement joins TRBV19 to TRBJ2-2, with 9 nucleotides matching TRBD1. From germline, CDR1 is LNHDA and CDR2 SQIVND (reference sequence). The CDR3 runs to 19 residues. The V segment lost 4 bases and the J segment 1 base; nucleotides outside the gene matches: 13. CDR3 sequence reads: CASSTYPPDRGQNTGELFF. The CDR3 nucleotides are TGTGCCAGTAGTACATACCCCCCGGACAGGGGCCAGAACACCGGGGAGCTGTTTTTT.

The chain uses TRBV6-1 and TRBJ2-7; D might be TRBD2 (6 bases). V dropped 7 bases and J dropped 5 bases, with 18 bases sitting between them. The V gene's germline CDR1 is MNHNS and CDR2 SASEGT. The CDR3 runs 14 residues. The CDR3 DNA sequence: TGTGCCAGCACCATAGGGACTGTTCTTGACGAGCAGTACTTC. This gives the protein CASTIGTVLDEQYF.

The rearrangement joins TRBV29-1 to TRBJ2-6; tentatively, D is TRBD1 or TRBD2 (6 bases each). The CDR3 has 16 residues. Germline V gives CDR1 SQVTM, CDR2 ANQGSEA. The ends were cut back, 7 bases at V and 0 bases at J, with 16 bases in the middle. CDR3 bases: TGCAGCGCACAGACAGGAGGGGACTCTGGGGCCAACGTCCTGACTTTC. Protein: CSAQTGGDSGANVLTF. The variable domain in full, with the rest retrieved from reference TRBV29-1 and TRBJ2-6, is SAVISQKPSRDICQRGTSLTIQCQVDSQVTMMFWYRQQPGQSLTLIATANQGSEATYESGFVIDKFPISRPNLTFSTLTVSNMSPEDSSIYLCSAQTGGDSGANVLTFGAGSRLTVL.

Of note for this clone: This same CDR3 is encoded by further DNA sequences in the sample. The chain couples TRBV28 to TRBJ2-7; D is unresolved. Germline CDR1 reads MDHEN; CDR2 reads SYDVKM. The V end lost 6 bases, the J end lost 1 base, and 10 bases lay between the germline ends. This CDR3 comprises 13 residues. In nucleotides, the CDR3 is TGTGCCAGCAGCCTGGGTAGTTCCTACGAGCAGTACTTC. This encodes CASSLGSSYEQYF.

This clone was recorded only once. The chain is built from TRBV7-9 and TRBJ2-7; D may be TRBD2 (6 bases). Trimming took off 3 bases at V and 6 bases at J, with 12 bases between the two ends. CDR3 size: 13 residues. CDR1 SEHNR and CDR2 FQNEAQ come from the germline V gene (reference sequence). The CDR3 loop is CASSLGTPLEQYF. CDR3 nucleotide sequence: TGTGCCAGCAGCTTGGGGACTCCCCTCGAGCAGTACTTC.

The CDR3 is CASSLDLTSGYEQYF. The CDR3, as DNA: TGTGCCAGCAGCTTAGATCTGACTAGCGGCTACGAGCAGTACTTC. The rearrangement links TRBV11-2 to TRBJ2-7; 9 nucleotides agree with TRBD2. The CDR3 is 15 residues long. The germline CDR1 and CDR2 sequences are SGHAT and FQNNGV. Trimming cost V 0 bases and J 3 bases; bases outside gene matches: 3.

The chain is built from TRBV5-4 and TRBJ2-3, with 11 bases that match TRBD2. This CDR3 has 16 amino acids. CDR1 SGHNT and CDR2 YYREEE come from the germline V gene (reference sequence). V gave up 3 bases and J gave up 4 bases; unmatched junction bases: 7. The chain's CDR3 is CASSSNSGRGPDTQYF. The DNA of the CDR3 is TGTGCCAGCAGCTCGAATAGCGGGAGGGGCCCAGATACGCAGTATTTT.